This T cell receptor beta chain was identified during a study of OX40 agonist ivuxolimab in advanced cancers. A note on the overall study: The costimulatory receptor OX40 (CD134) was targeted by ivuxolimab, a fully human IgG2 agonistic monoclonal antibody. Of the approximately 50 dose-escalation patients, hepatocellular carcinoma was present in roughly 19, melanoma in around 15, renal cell carcinoma in 9 and head and neck cancer in 9. Prior anti-PD-1, anti-PD-L1 or anti-CTLA-4 therapy was permitted, and approximately 40% of dose-escalation patients had received checkpoint inhibitors. Intravenous ivuxolimab was administered to patients every 2 weeks at six dose levels: 0.01, 0.1, 0.3, 1.5, 3 and 10 mg/kg. Peripheral TCRbeta sequencing was intended to test whether TCR sequence diversity was altered and clonal T-cell expansion was caused by ivuxolimab. Partial responses were achieved by three dose-escalation patients, of whom one had hepatocellular carcinoma and two had cutaneous melanoma. In the dose-escalation cohort, approximately 82% of patients were male, and the mean age was roughly 56 years with a range of roughly 20 to 79. The paper reports the monotherapy dose-escalation portion (N of about 54 patients) of the phase I ivuxolimab trial.

The CDR3, cysteine through phenylalanine, is 14 amino acids long. Of all the DNA, just the CDR3 is kept, 42 bases in frame from base 1. CDR1 MNHNS and CDR2 SASEGT were looked up in the germline V gene. Trimming takes 1 base from V and 0 bases from J, and the germline ends sit 5 bases apart. Points the paper makes about the study in general: The antigen specificity of the peripheral T cells that underwent clonal expansion was not determined. In the 0.1-3.0 mg/kg groups, partial responders had among the lowest normalized peripheral clonal expansion, particularly in CD8+ T cells. Low levels of normalized T-cell clonal expansion were also seen in some patients who did not respond. After ivuxolimab, expanded clones were on average more numerous among CD8+ T cells than among CD4+ T cells. At doses of 0.1 to 3.0 mg/kg, clonal expansion of both CD4+ and CD8+ blood T cells was observed from baseline to week 6.

Regarding this clone: The target of this receptor is not known. Per-base qualities were not stored, and no clone one base away is much larger.

To sequence the TCRbeta CDR3 region, genomic DNA was isolated from the sorted cells. The immunoSEQ Assay was used to sequence the TCRbeta CDR3 regions. TCRdb obtained this table from immuneACCESS and retained in-frame rearrangements with V and J assigned. These tables miss some clones; where compared with another copy, unresolved V genes account for less than half of the shortfall, and the remainder is unexplained. This sample is represented by about 61,000 clones; around 83% of them were singletons. The top ten clonotypes cover less than 4% of the sample. The trial excluded patients who had a history of autoimmune disease or who were on systemic immunosuppression. In every dose cohort, peripheral blood was drawn for TCR sequencing at baseline, cycle 4 day 1, and cycle 7 day 1. The samples were taken from a phase I, first-in-human, multicenter, open-label dose-escalation trial of ivuxolimab. Adults with locally advanced or metastatic melanoma, renal cell carcinoma, hepatocellular carcinoma or head and neck squamous cell carcinoma were enrolled in the trial. CD4+ and CD8+ T cells were sorted separately from peripheral blood before TCR sequencing.

This receptor chain uses TRBV6-1 and TRBJ2-3; no D segment can be confidently identified. This sample comprised CD4+ or CD8+ T cells sorted from blood, obtained in a trial of the OX40 agonist ivuxolimab. The receptor was derived from an adult with an advanced solid tumor such as melanoma, head and neck, liver or kidney cancer. The CDR3 sequence is CASSEGASTDTQYF. At the DNA level, the sequence is TGTGCCAGCAGTGAAGGGGCGAGCACAGATACGCAGTATTTT.